The T cell receptor beta chain described here comes from a study of cytomegalovirus exposure and HLA in healthy donors. Study overall: Around 86 million unique TCRs, all from HLA-typed donors, were included in an early release of the data.

Study observations and caveats: A missense DCLRE1C variant was associated with V- and J-gene trimming of TCR beta chains in a later analysis, and an independent cohort replicated the association. Several of the most significant clusters appeared, in a later analysis, to be linked to common viral pathogens. Near-uniform donor sequencing depth was presumed by presence/absence analyses.

With regard to this clone: Its antigen is unknown.

In the PCR, 60 Vbeta and 13 Jbeta primers were used. Produced via immunoSEQ multiplex PCR; TCRdb's table is partial and in-frame only. The sample records roughly 230,000 clones, more than 70% being singletons. CDR1 and CDR2 (germline): PRHDT, FYEKMQ (reference sequence). V lost 4 bases and J lost 8, with 8 bases in between. The CDR3 consists of 11 residues. The sequenced sample consisted of PBMCs. This clonotype originated in a boy aged 5-17 years in good health and CMV-seronegative. The chain has TRBV13 and TRBJ1-1; D is perhaps TRBD1 (5 bases). The CDR3 loop reads CASSSDREAFF. DNA for the CDR3: TGTGCCAGCAGCTCTGACAGAGAAGCTTTCTTT.